This section outlines one TCR beta chain sequence together with its context. Sequenced by immunoSEQ multiplex PCR; TCRdb stores in-frame clones only, minus some. The sample lists over 200,000 clones, more than 90% occurring once. This sample stems from a study of blood T cell repertoires in COVID-19. Background on the study: Sample material is recorded as cDNA or gDNA derived from T cells, B-cell-depleted T cells, or PBMCs.

V lost 4 bases and J lost 2; bases outside the gene matches: 4. Germline V gives CDR1 KGHSH, CDR2 LQKENI. The CDR3 has 16 residues. Sequenced input: peripheral blood. The V gene is TRBV18, the J gene TRBJ2-6, with 8 positions matching TRBD1. This receptor was obtained from a person under 35 with COVID-19, enrolled during active disease. In DNA, the CDR3 is TGTGCCAGCTCACGTATGACAGGGGCTGGGGCCAACGTCCTGACTTTC. It encodes CASSRMTGAGANVLTF.